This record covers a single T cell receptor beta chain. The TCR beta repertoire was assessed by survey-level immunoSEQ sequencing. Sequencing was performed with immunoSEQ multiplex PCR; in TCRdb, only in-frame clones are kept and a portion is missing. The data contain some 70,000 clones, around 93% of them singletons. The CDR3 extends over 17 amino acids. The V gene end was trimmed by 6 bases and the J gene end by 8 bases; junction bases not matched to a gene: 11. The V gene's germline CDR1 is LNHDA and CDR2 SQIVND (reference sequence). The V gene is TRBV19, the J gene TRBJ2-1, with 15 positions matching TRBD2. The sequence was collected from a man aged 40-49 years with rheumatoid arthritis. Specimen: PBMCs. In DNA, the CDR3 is TGTGCCAGTAGCAATGGACTAGCGGGAGGGCCAGGCCATGAGCAGTTCTTC. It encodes CASSNGLAGGPGHEQFF.